This T cell receptor beta chain was found in a study of cytomegalovirus exposure and HLA in healthy donors. Regarding this clone: Its target is not known.

The CDR3 is 13 amino acids. CDR1 is MRHNA, CDR2 SNTAGT, per germline. Trimming took off 4 bases at V and 6 bases at J, with 10 bases between the two ends. General study results and limits: Per a prior analysis, the majority of TCR beta V segments were productive roughly 90% or roughly 30% of the time.

PCR primers comprised 60 Vbeta and 13 Jbeta primers. Clones were read by immunoSEQ multiplex PCR, and TCRdb kept only the in-frame ones, dropping some. The data hold over 250,000 clones, with just over 85% observed a single time. The chain combines TRBV6-4 with TRBJ1-5, with D unclear. This clonotype originated in a man aged 35 to 55 in good health and CMV-seropositive. Sequencing input: PBMCs. CDR3 sequence: CASSVGPGQPQHF. CDR3 coding DNA: TGTGCCAGCAGTGTAGGCCCGGGTCAGCCCCAGCATTTT.